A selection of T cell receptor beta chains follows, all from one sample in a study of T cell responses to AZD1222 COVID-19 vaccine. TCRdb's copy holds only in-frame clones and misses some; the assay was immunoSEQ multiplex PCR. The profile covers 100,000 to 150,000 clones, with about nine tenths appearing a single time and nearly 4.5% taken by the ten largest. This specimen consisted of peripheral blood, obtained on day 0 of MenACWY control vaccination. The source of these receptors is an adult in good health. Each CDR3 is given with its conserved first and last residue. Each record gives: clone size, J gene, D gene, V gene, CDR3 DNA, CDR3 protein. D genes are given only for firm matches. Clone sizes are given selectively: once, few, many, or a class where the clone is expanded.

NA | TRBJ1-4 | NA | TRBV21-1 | TGTGCCAGCAGCAAGGACAGAACAACTAATGAAAAACTGTTTTTT | CASSKDRTTNEKLFF
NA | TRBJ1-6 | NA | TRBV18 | TGTGCCAGCTCACCAGGTGGAAATTCACCCCTCCACTTT | CASSPGGNSPLHF
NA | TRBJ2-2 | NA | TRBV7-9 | TGTGCCAGCAGCTTAGCGGAGTCCAGGTTTCCGGGGGAGCTGTTTTTT | CASSLAESRFPGELFF
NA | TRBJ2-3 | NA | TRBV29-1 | TGCAGCGTTGGTGTGTCAGGACCCACAGATACGCAGTATTTT | CSVGVSGPTDTQYF
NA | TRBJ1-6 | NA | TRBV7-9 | TGTGCCAGCAGCTTAGGGGCAAGTTCCTATAATTCACCCCTCCACTTT | CASSLGASSYNSPLHF
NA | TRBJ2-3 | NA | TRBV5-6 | TGTGCCAGCAGCTTGGACGGACTCACAGATACGCAGTATTTT | CASSLDGLTDTQYF
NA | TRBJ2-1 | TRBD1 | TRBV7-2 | TGTGCCAGCAGCTTAAACGGACAGGGCGGGGATGAGCAGTTCTTC | CASSLNGQGGDEQFF
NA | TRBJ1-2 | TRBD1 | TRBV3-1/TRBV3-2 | TGTGCCAGCAGCCGTGGGGACAGCGGCTACACCTTC | CASSRGDSGYTF
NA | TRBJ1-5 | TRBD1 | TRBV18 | TGTGCCAGCTCACTTCATCAGGGGGCTGATCAGCCCCAGCATTTT | CASSLHQGADQPQHF
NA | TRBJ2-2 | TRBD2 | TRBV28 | TGTGCAAGTTCAAGCGGGGGAGAAACCGGGGAGCTGTTTTTT | CASSSGGETGELFF
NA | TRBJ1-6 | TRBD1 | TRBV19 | TGTGCCAGTAGTATGCGTAGAGGACAGGGGGAAGCCTATAATTCACCCCTCCACTTT | CASSMRRGQGEAYNSPLHF
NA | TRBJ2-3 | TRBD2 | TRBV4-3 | TGCGCCAGCAGCCAAGCAAGCGGGGGGGAAGATACGCAGTATTTT | CASSQASGGEDTQYF
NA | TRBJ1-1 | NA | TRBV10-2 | TGCGCCAGCAGATTATTCAGGAACACTGAAGCTTTCTTT | CASRLFRNTEAFF
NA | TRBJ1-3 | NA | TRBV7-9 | TGTGCCAGCAGCCTGGGACAAGCGGGATCTGGAAACACCATATATTTT | CASSLGQAGSGNTIYF
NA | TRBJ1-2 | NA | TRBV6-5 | TGTGCCAGCAGTTACTCGACGGTTAACTATGGCTACACCTTC | CASSYSTVNYGYTF
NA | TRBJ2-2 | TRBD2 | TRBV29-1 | TGCAGCGTTGCGGGACTAGCGGGACGCACCGGGGAGCTGTTTTTT | CSVAGLAGRTGELFF
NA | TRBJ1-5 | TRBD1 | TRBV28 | TGTGCCAGCAGAGCCGGGACAGGCAATCAGCCCCAGCATTTT | CASRAGTGNQPQHF
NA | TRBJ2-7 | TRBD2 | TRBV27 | TGTGCCAGCAGCCCCTCCCCCCGGCTAGCGGGGGCCCACCCCTACGAGCAGTACTTC | CASSPSPRLAGAHPYEQYF
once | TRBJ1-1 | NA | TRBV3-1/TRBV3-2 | TGTGCCAGCAGCCAGTTTGACACTGAAGCTTTCTTT | CASSQFDTEAFF
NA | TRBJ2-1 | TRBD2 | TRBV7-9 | TGTGCCAGCAGCCTCACCGGGACTAGCGCGTACAATGAGCAGTTCTTC | CASSLTGTSAYNEQFF
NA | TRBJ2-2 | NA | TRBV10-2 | TGCGCCAGCAGGACCGGTGATAGCGGACGCACCGGGGAGCTGTTTTTT | CASRTGDSGRTGELFF
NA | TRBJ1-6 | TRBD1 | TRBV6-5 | TGTGCCAGCAGTTACTTAGACAGGGTAAATTCACCCCTCCACTTT | CASSYLDRVNSPLHF
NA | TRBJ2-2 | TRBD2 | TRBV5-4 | TGTGCCAGCAGGTTGACTAGCGGGGGGCCGATCACCGGGGAGCTGTTTTTT | CASRLTSGGPITGELFF
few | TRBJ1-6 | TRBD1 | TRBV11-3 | TGTGCCAGCAGCTTGGGACAGCAATCACCCCTCCACTTT | CASSLGQQSPLHF